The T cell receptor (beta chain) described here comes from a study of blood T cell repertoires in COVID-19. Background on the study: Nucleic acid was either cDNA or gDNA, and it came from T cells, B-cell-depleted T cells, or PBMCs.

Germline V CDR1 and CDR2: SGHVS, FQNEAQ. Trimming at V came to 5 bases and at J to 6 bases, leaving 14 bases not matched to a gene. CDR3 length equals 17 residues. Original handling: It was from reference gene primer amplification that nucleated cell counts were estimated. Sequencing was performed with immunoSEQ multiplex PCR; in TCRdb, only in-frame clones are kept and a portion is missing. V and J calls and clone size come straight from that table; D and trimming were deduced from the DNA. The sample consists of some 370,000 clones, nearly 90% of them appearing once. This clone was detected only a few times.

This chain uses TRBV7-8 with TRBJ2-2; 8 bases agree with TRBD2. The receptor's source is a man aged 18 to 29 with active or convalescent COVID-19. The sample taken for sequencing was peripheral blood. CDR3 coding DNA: TGTGCCAGCAGCCTACATCTAAGGCGGGAGGTTTCCGGGGAGCTGTTTTTT. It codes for CASSLHLRREVSGELFF.